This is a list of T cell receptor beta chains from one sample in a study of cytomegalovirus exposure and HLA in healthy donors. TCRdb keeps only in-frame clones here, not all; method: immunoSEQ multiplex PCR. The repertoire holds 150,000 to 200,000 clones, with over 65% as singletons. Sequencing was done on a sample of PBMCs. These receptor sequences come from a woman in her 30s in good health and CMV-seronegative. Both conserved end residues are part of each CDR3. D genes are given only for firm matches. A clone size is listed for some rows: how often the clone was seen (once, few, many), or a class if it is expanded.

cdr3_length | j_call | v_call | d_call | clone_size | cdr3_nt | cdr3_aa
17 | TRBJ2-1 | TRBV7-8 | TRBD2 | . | TGTGCCAGCAGCTTAGGGGTCCGGTTGCGGGAGGTCTATGAGCAGTTCTTC | CASSLGVRLREVYEQFF
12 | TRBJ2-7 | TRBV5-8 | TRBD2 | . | TGTGCCAGCAGCCCGGGACTATACGAGCAGTACTTC | CASSPGLYEQYF
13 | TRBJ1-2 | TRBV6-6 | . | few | TGTGCCAGCAGTCCGGGACTTAACTATGGCTACACCTTC | CASSPGLNYGYTF
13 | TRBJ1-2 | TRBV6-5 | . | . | TGTGCCAGCAGCATGGGGCAGCTCTATGGCTACACCTTC | CASSMGQLYGYTF
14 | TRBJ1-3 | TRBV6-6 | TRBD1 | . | TGTGCCAGCAGTTCGGACAGGGGGAGGAACACCATATATTTT | CASSSDRGRNTIYF
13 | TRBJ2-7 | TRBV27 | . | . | TGTGCCAGCAGTTTATCGGCAGGGCTCGAGCAGTACTTC | CASSLSAGLEQYF
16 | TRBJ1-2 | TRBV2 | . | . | TGTGCCAGCAGCCCCGGGAAGGGGGAGGGGCTGGATGGCTACACCTTC | CASSPGKGEGLDGYTF
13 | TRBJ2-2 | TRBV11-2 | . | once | TGTGCCAGCAGCTTCCGACAGGTCGGGGAGCTGTTTTTT | CASSFRQVGELFF
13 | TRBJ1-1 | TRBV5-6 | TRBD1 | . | TGTGCCAGCATCCCGGACAGGGGGACTGAAGCTTTCTTT | CASIPDRGTEAFF
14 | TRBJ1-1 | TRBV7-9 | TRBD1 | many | TGTGCCAGCAGCACCACAGGGGTCCAGTTTGAAGCTTTCTTT | CASSTTGVQFEAFF
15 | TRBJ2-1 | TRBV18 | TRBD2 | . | TGTGCCAGCTCACAACCCGGGACTAGCGGCAATGAGCAGTTCTTC | CASSQPGTSGNEQFF
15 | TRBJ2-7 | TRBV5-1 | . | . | TGCGCCAGCAGCCCTGGGCCGGGAAATACCTACGAGCAGTACTTC | CASSPGPGNTYEQYF
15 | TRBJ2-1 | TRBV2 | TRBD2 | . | TGTGCCAGCAGTGAAGGAGCGGGGGTCTACAATGAGCAGTTCTTC | CASSEGAGVYNEQFF
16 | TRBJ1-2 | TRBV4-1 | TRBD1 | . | TGCGCCAGCAGCCAAGATATAGGACAGGGTCCCTATGGCTACACCTTC | CASSQDIGQGPYGYTF
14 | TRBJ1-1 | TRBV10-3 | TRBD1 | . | TGTGCCATCAGCGCTGGGACAGACGGGACTGAAGCTTTCTTT | CAISAGTDGTEAFF
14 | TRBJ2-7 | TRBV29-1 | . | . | TGCAGCGTTGTGGTGACAGGTGGCTCCTACGAGCAGTACTTC | CSVVVTGGSYEQYF
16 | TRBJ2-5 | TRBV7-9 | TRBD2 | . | TGTGCCAGCAGCCGGACTAGCGGGGGGGCCGGAGAGACCCAGTACTTC | CASSRTSGGAGETQYF
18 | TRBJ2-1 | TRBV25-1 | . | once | TGTGCCAGCAATTTCTTCCTATCGGGGGAGGTGTCCTACAATGAGCAGTTCTTC | CASNFFLSGEVSYNEQFF
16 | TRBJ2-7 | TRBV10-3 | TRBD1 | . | TGTGCCATCAGTGACCGAGACAGGGCTACTTTCCACGAGCAGTACTTC | CAISDRDRATFHEQYF
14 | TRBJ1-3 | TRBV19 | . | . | TGTGCCAGTAGTATGCGGGGGGACGGAAACACCATATATTTT | CASSMRGDGNTIYF
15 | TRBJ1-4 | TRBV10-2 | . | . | TGCGCCAGCAGTGGCCAGGGAGGCACTAATGAAAAACTGTTTTTT | CASSGQGGTNEKLFF
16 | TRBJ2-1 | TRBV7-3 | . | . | TGTGCCAGCCAGAGGGGGGGATCGGGAAAAAACAATGAGCAGTTCTTC | CASQRGGSGKNNEQFF
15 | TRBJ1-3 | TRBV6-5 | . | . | TGTGCCAGCAGCTATGCGCAGGGTACTGGAAACACCATATATTTT | CASSYAQGTGNTIYF
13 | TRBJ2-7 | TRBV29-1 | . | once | TGCAGCGTTGAAATCGAACTGAGCTACGAGCAGTACTTC | CSVEIELSYEQYF
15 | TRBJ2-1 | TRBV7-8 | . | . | TGTGCCAGCAGCTCCCAGGGGCAGGTATACAATGAGCAGTTCTTC | CASSSQGQVYNEQFF
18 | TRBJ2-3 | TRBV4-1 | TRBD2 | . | TGCGCCAGCAGCCAGCCGGGACTAGCGGGAGGAGGCACAGATACGCAGTATTTT | CASSQPGLAGGGTDTQYF
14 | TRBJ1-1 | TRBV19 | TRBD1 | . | TGTGCCAGTAGTTCGCCAGGGGGCGGAACTGAAGCTTTCTTT | CASSSPGGGTEAFF
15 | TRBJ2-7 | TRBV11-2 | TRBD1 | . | TGTGCCAGCAGCTTAGGTGTACAGGGGGCGGACGAGCAGTACTTC | CASSLGVQGADEQYF
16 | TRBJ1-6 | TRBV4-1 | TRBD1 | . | TGCGCCAGCAGCCAACCGACCCAGGGGGCCAATTCACCCCTCCACTTT | CASSQPTQGANSPLHF
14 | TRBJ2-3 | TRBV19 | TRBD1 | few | TGTGCCAGCCTCGAGACAGGGGGCGGGGATACGCAGTATTTT | CASLETGGGDTQYF
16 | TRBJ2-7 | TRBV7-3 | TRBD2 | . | TGTGCCAGCAGCTTGAGAGCGGGAGGCCCCTCAACGGAGCAGTACTTC | CASSLRAGGPSTEQYF
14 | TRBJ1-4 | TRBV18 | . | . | TGTGCCAGCTCGGTTGGGCACGGTAATGAAAAACTGTTTTTT | CASSVGHGNEKLFF